In this sample, the clone carrying this TCR beta chain turned up many times. Unique molecular identifiers tagged the TCRbeta library. TCRdb redid the calling of the PCR reads with MiXCR, one entry per CDR3 protein. The table records approximately 91,000 distinct CDR3 sequences, 7% to 10% of them present only once. The sample belongs to a study of T-cell reconstitution after alpha-beta-depleted transplantation in children. Sequenced here: PBMCs from the stem cell graft donor, sampled from the stem cell graft. The receptor was derived from a human donor who donated a stem cell graft to a child with congenital amegakaryocytic thrombocytopenia.

The CDR3 nucleotides are TGCAGTGCTAGAGTTCGGGGGTGGCAGACCCAGTACTTC. Translating it yields CSARVRGWQTQYF. This chain joins TRBV20-1 and TRBJ2-5; D is possibly TRBD2 (6 bases). Trimming took off 1 base at V and 6 bases at J, with 12 bases between the two ends. There are 13 residues in the CDR3. CDR1 and CDR2 (germline): DFQATT, SNEGSKA (reference sequence).